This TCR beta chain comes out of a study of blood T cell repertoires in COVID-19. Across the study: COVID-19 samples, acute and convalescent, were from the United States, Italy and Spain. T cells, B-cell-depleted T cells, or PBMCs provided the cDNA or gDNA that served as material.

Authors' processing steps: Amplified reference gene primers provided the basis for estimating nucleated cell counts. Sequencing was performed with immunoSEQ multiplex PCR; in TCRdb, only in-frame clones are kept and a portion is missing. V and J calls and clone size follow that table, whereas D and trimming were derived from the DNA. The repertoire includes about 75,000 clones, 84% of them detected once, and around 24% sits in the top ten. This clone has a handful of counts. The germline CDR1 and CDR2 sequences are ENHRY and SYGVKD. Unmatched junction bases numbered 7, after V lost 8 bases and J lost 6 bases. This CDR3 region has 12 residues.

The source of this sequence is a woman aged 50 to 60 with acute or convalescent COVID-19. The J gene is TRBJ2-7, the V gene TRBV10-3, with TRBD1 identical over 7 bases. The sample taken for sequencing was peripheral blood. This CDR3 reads CAISQGVAEQYF. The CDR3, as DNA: TGTGCCATCTCTCAGGGGGTGGCCGAGCAGTACTTC.